A single sample is the source of the 18 T cell receptor beta chains below, sequenced in a study of shared clonotypes between healthy human individuals. The protocol was immunoSEQ multiplex PCR, while the TCRdb copy is restricted to in-frame clones and leaves out a portion. The sample contains over a million clones, approximately 80% of which appear only once. Sequencing used memory CD4+ T cells from PBMCs. Indicated subset: CD45RA-negative fraction. The origin of the receptors is a man aged 18 to 29 in good health. Some clones in this sample may be carry-over from other donors' samples.

This clone appeared a single time. V is TRBV20-1 and J is TRBJ2-5, with a possible D match to TRBD1 (6 bases). The CDR3 length is 11 residues. The ends were cut back, 7 bases at V and 3 bases at J, with 9 bases in the middle. From germline, CDR1 is DFQATT and CDR2 SNEGSKA (reference sequence). The CDR3 protein is CSVRGKETQYF. As DNA, the CDR3 is TGCAGTGTCAGGGGCAAAGAGACCCAGTACTTC.

J is TRBJ2-5 and V is TRBV23-1; the match to TRBD2 covers 11 bases. TRBV23-1 is annotated as an ORF whose role is uncertain. The V gene end was trimmed by 4 bases and the J gene end by 5 bases; junction bases not matched to a gene: 9. The CDR3 sequence is 16 residues long. The CDR3: CASSLRLAGSIETQYF. CDR3 DNA sequence: TGCGCCAGCAGTCTCAGACTAGCGGGAAGTATTGAGACCCAGTACTTC.

The chain is built from TRBV2 and TRBJ1-1; TRBD1 matches 8 bases. This CDR3 has 13 amino acids. Germline V gene data show CDR1 as SNHLY and CDR2 as FYNNEI. J was trimmed by 2 bases and V by 8 bases; bases with no gene match: 4. CDR3 amino acids: CASGAGGNTEAFF. CDR3 DNA sequence: TGTGCCAGCGGGGCAGGGGGCAACACTGAAGCTTTCTTT.

V and J are TRBV6-1 and TRBJ1-4; D unclear. The CDR3 runs to 14 residues. Germline values: CDR1 MNHNS, CDR2 SASEGT. V was shortened by 7 bases and J by 8 bases, with 17 bases between the two germline ends. The CDR3, as DNA: TGTGCCAGCACCGAAGGTGTAGGAGGGGAAAAACTGTTTTTT. Amino acids: CASTEGVGGEKLFF.

This rearrangement joins TRBV29-1 to TRBJ1-2, with 7 bases that match TRBD1. The CDR3 length is 15 residues. Germline loops: CDR1 SQVTM, CDR2 ANQGSEA. J gave up 4 bases and V 5 bases, and 13 bases lay outside the gene matches. CDR3 in amino acids: CSVSGTAGTTYGYTF. CDR3 DNA sequence: TGCAGCGTTTCTGGGACAGCCGGAACTACCTATGGCTACACCTTC.

A word on this clone: This likely reflects a read error, since a far larger clone is one base away. This CDR3 reads CASSAYNEQFF. The CDR3 nucleotides read TGTGCCAGCAGCGCCTACAATGAGCAGTTCTTC. The genes are TRBV11-2 and TRBJ2-1; D is undetermined. The CDR3 totals 11 residues. The ends were cut back, 5 bases at V and 2 bases at J, with 1 base in the middle. Germline-derived CDR1 and CDR2 are SGHAT and FQNNGV.

Here the CDR3 reads CASSADRGRYEQYF. As DNA, the CDR3 is TGCGCCAGCTCGGCGGACAGGGGACGGTACGAGCAGTACTTC. The rearrangement uses TRBV10-2 and TRBJ2-7; the match to TRBD1 covers 9 bases. The germline V gene encodes CDR1 WSHSY and CDR2 SAAADI. The CDR3 totals 14 residues. Unmatched junction bases numbered 9, after V lost 8 bases and J lost 4 bases.

The chain has TRBV7-3 and TRBJ2-3; no definite D call. The CDR3 is 14 amino acids. Germline CDR1 reads SGHTA; CDR2 reads FQGTGA. Trimming shortened V by 6 bases and J by 1 base, and 11 bases separated the two germline ends. As DNA, the CDR3 is TGTGCCAGCAGATCGGGCGCTGGCACAGATACGCAGTATTTT. This encodes CASRSGAGTDTQYF. Using reference TRBV7-3 and TRBJ2-3 for the parts outside the CDR3, the full variable domain is GAGVSQTPSNKVTEKGKYVELRCDPISGHTALYWYRQSLGQGPEFLIYFQGTGAADDSGLPNDRFFAVRPEGSVSTLKIQRTERGDSAVYLCASRSGAGTDTQYFGPGTRLTVL.

CDR3 DNA sequence: TGTGCCAGCAGCTTAGAGGGAGGGGAGCAGTACTTC. Protein product: CASSLEGGEQYF. The genes are TRBV7-9 and TRBJ2-7, with 7 bases identical to TRBD2. This CDR3 is 12 amino acids long. The V segment lost 1 base and the J segment 7 bases; nucleotides outside the gene matches: 1. Per germline, CDR1 SEHNR and CDR2 FQNEAQ (reference sequence).

The chain employs TRBV6-5 and TRBJ1-2, with a possible D match to TRBD1 (5 bases). From germline, CDR1 is MNHEY and CDR2 SVGAGI. Trimming took 0 bases from V and 5 from J, leaving 13 bases between them. The CDR3 contains 15 residues. For the CDR3, the DNA is TGTGCCAGCAGTTACTCGACGGCAGGGTCATATGGCTACACCTTC. This gives the protein CASSYSTAGSYGYTF.

The rearrangement joins TRBV19 to TRBJ1-2; TRBD1 is a possible D gene (6 bases). The CDR3 consists of 13 residues. V lost 8 bases to trimming and J lost 8 bases, with 18 bases between them. The germline V gene encodes CDR1 LNHDA and CDR2 SQIVND (reference sequence). The CDR3 spells CASRLGARGGYTF. CDR3 coding DNA: TGTGCCAGTCGTCTGGGGGCACGCGGAGGCTACACCTTC.

This clone was detected only once. V and J are TRBV7-9 and TRBJ1-1; 7 bases fit TRBD1. Germline CDR1 and CDR2: SEHNR and FQNEAQ (reference sequence). J lost 6 bases, V lost 4 bases, and 14 bases had no gene match. CDR3 length equals 16 residues. CDR3: CASSWDSSGSTSEAFF. The CDR3 region has the DNA TGTGCCAGCAGCTGGGACAGCTCAGGTAGTACATCTGAAGCTTTCTTT.

DNA of the CDR3: TGCGCCAGCAGCTTGGGACCCAGCTCTGGAAACACCATATATTTT. Its protein is CASSLGPSSGNTIYF. The chain is built from TRBV5-1 and TRBJ1-3; no definite D call. Trimming took off 0 bases at V and 0 bases at J, with 7 bases between the two ends. This CDR3 contains 15 residues. In germline, CDR1 is SGHRS, CDR2 YFSETQ.

This sequence joins TRBV7-3 and TRBJ1-2; no reliable D call. Germline loops: CDR1 SGHTA, CDR2 FQGTGA. This CDR3 spans 13 amino acids. Trimming stripped 5 bases from V and 7 bases from J, with 14 bases between. The CDR3 protein is CASSQQGMGGYTF. CDR3 coding DNA: TGTGCCAGCAGCCAGCAAGGGATGGGTGGCTACACCTTC.

The V call is TRBV5-1, the J call TRBJ1-4; D not certain. Germline V gene data show CDR1 as SGHRS and CDR2 as YFSETQ. The CDR3 extends over 14 amino acids. Trimming took off 0 bases at V and 5 bases at J, with 8 bases between the two ends. The CDR3 nucleotides read TGCGCCAGCAGCTTGGAACAGTTAAATGAAAAACTGTTTTTT. Translation gives CASSLEQLNEKLFF.

V gene TRBV28 combines with J gene TRBJ2-7; D is uncertain. CDR1 is MDHEN, CDR2 SYDVKM, per germline. The CDR3 has 12 amino acids. Trimming shortened V by 8 bases and J by 5 bases, and 13 bases separated the two germline ends. CDR3 in amino acids: CASLNLGDEQYF. The CDR3 coding sequence is TGTGCCAGCCTAAACCTCGGCGACGAGCAGTACTTC.

The table lists this clone with a count of one. The gene calls are TRBV9 and TRBJ1-1; no reliable D call. The germline V gene has CDR1 SGDLS and CDR2 YYNGEE. V was cut by 0 bases and J by 0 bases, with 6 bases left in between. The CDR3 extends over 14 amino acids. The CDR3 DNA follows: TGTGCCAGCAGCGTAGCCCCTCTGAACACTGAAGCTTTCTTT. It specifies CASSVAPLNTEAFF.

V is TRBV28 and J is TRBJ2-7, with D possibly TRBD2 on 5 matching bases. The CDR3 extends over 15 amino acids. V shed 4 bases and J shed 7 bases, with 20 bases lying between them. CDR1 MDHEN and CDR2 SYDVKM come from the germline V gene. The CDR3 loop is CASSSLGVGRMEQYF. The CDR3 nucleotides are TGTGCCAGCAGTTCCTTGGGAGTTGGACGGATGGAGCAGTACTTC.